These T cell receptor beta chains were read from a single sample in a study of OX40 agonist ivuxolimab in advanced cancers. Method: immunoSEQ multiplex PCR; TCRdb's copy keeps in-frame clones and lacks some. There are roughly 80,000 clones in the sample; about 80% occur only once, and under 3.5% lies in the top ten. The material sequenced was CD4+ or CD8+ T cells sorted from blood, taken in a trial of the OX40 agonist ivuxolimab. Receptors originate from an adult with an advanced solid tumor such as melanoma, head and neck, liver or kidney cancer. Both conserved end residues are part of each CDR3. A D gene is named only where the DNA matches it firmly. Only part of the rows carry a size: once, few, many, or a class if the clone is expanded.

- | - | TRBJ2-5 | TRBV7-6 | TGTGCCAGCAGCTTAGAAAGAGAGACCCAGTACTTC | CASSLERETQYF
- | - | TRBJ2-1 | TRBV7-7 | TGTGCCAGCAGCTCCTTCGGGGCCCGGGATGAGCAGTTCTTC | CASSSFGARDEQFF
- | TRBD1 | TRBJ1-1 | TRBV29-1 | TGCAGCGCCCGGACAGCAGGGGGGACCACTGAAGCTTTCTTT | CSARTAGGTTEAFF
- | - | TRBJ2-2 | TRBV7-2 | TGTGCCAGCAGCACGAGCCCCTCAGGGGTCACCGGGGAGCTGTTTTTT | CASSTSPSGVTGELFF
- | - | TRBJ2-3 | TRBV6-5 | TGTGCCAGCAGGCATCGGACAGATACGCAGTATTTT | CASRHRTDTQYF
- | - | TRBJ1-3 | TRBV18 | TGTGCCAGCTCCCTGGAGATTCCGGACACCATATATTTT | CASSLEIPDTIYF
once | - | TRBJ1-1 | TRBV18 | TGTGCCAGCTCACCACAAGAGGGGAACACTGAAGCTTTCTTT | CASSPQEGNTEAFF
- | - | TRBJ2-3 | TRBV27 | TGTGCCAGCAGCCCTGGACGTAGAACAGATACGCAGTATTTT | CASSPGRRTDTQYF
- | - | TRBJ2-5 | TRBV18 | TGTGCCAGCTCACTGTCAGCGGAAGAGACCCAGTACTTC | CASSLSAEETQYF
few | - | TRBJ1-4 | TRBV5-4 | TGTGCCAGCAGCCCCGAGGGGAGGGGGGATGAAAAACTGTTTTTT | CASSPEGRGDEKLFF
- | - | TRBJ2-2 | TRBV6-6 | TGTGCCAGCAGTTATCAAGGGAACACCGGGGAGCTGTTTTTT | CASSYQGNTGELFF
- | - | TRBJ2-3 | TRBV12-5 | TGTGCTAGTGGTTTGGGATTAAGCACAGATACGCAGTATTTT | CASGLGLSTDTQYF
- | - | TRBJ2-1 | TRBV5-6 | TGTGCCAGCAGCTCCGGGACCATTTACAATGAGCAGTTCTTC | CASSSGTIYNEQFF
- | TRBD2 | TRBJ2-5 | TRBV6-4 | TGTGCCAGCAGTGAGGCTAGCGGACCTAGGGAGACCCAGTACTTC | CASSEASGPRETQYF
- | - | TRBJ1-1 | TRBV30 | TGTGCCTGGAGTGTATCGAGGAATGAAGCTTTCTTT | CAWSVSRNEAFF
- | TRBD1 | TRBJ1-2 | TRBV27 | TGTGCCAGCACTCCCAGGGGGCATAGCGGCTATGGCTACACCTTC | CASTPRGHSGYGYTF
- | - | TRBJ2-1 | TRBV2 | TGTGCCAGCATGAGCTGGCGGTCCTACAATGAGCAGTTCTTC | CASMSWRSYNEQFF
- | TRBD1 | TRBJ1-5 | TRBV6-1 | TGTGCCAGCAGGCCGACAGGGTTCAGCAATCAGCCCCAGCATTTT | CASRPTGFSNQPQHF
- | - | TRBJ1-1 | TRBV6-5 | TGTGCCAGCAGTTACCTTCAGGGGCAGGTCTCTTATGAAGCTTTCTTT | CASSYLQGQVSYEAFF
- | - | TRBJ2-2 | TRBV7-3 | TGTGCCAGCAGCTTAAATGGGCGGAGGGTCGGAACCGGGGAGCTGTTTTTT | CASSLNGRRVGTGELFF
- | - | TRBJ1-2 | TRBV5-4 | TGTGCCAGCAGCTCCCCTGGCCAGGGTAACTTCTATGGCTACACCTTC | CASSSPGQGNFYGYTF
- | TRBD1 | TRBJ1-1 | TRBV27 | TGTGCCAGCAGCCGTAGCCGGACAGGGGGGAACACTGAAGCTTTCTTT | CASSRSRTGGNTEAFF
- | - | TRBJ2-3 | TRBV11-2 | TGTGCCAGCAGCTCCCCGAGGATTAGCACAGATACGCAGTATTTT | CASSSPRISTDTQYF
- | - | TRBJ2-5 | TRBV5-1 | TGCGCCAGCAGCTCTGAGCCCCTGTTAGAGGCCCAGTACTTC | CASSSEPLLEAQYF
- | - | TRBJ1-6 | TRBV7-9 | TGTGCCAGCAGCTTACCGGGTTATTCACCCCTCCACTTT | CASSLPGYSPLHF
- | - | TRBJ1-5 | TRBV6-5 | TGTGCCAGCCGAGGGGGGGGCAATCAGCCCCAGCATTTT | CASRGGGNQPQHF
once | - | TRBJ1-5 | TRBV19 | TGTGCCAGTAATAGACAGAGCAATCAGCCCCAGCATTTT | CASNRQSNQPQHF
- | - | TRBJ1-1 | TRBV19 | TGTGCCAGTACCCCGATTCTCGGGGCGGGGGAAAGTACTGAAGCTTTCTTT | CASTPILGAGESTEAFF
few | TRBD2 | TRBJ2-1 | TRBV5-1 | TGCGCCAGCAGCTTGGATCAGACTAGCGGCTCCTACAATGAGCAGTTCTTC | CASSLDQTSGSYNEQFF
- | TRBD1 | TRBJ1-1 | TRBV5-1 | TGCGCCAGCAGCGCGACAGGGGGGAACACTGAAGCTTTCTTT | CASSATGGNTEAFF
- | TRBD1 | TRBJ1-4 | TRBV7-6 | TGTGCCAGCAGCTTAGGGACAGGGGGCGTTAAACTGTTTTTT | CASSLGTGGVKLFF
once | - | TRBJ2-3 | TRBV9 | TGTGCCAGCAGCGTAGTAGGTCAACTCAGGGGCACAGATACGCAGTATTTT | CASSVVGQLRGTDTQYF
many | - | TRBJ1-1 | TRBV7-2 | TGTGCCAGCAGTGGCGACTTCCGGAGGTTCGCTTTCTTT | CASSGDFRRFAFF
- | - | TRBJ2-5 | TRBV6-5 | TGTGCCAGCAGATTCCAGGGAGGCGAGACCCAGTACTTC | CASRFQGGETQYF
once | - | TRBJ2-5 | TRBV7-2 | TGTGCCAGCAGCTTACTTTGGGCCCTTCAAGAGACCCAGTACTTC | CASSLLWALQETQYF
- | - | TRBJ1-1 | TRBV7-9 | TGTGCCAGCAGCACAGGACGGGACACTGAAGCTTTCTTT | CASSTGRDTEAFF
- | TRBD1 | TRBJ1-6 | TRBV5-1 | TGCGCCAGCAGCTTTGGAGGGGACAGGTACAATTCACCCCTCCACTTT | CASSFGGDRYNSPLHF
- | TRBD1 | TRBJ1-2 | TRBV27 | TGTGCCAGCAGTTTATCGGACAGGACAGGGTTTGGCTACACCTTC | CASSLSDRTGFGYTF
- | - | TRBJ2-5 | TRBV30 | TGTGCCTGGAGTCGGGGAGGGGGACCCCAAGAGACCCAGTACTTC | CAWSRGGGPQETQYF
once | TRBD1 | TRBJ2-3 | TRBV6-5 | TGTGCCAGCAGTCGGGGTGGGACAGGCACAGATACGCAGTATTTT | CASSRGGTGTDTQYF
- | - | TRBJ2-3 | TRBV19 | TGTGCCAGTAGTGCGGGACCTCTACTCGGCACAGATACGCAGTATTTT | CASSAGPLLGTDTQYF
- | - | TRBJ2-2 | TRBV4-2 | TGTGCCAGCAGCCAAGGTAGCGGGAACACCGGGGAGCTGTTTTTT | CASSQGSGNTGELFF
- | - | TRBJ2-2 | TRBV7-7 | TGTGCCAGCAGCTTGGTTCCCACCGGGGAGCTGTTTTTT | CASSLVPTGELFF
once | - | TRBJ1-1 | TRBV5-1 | TGCGCCAGCAGCCGGGGCTCTTTGCCAGACACTGAAGCTTTCTTT | CASSRGSLPDTEAFF
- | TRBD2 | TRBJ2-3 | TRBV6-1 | TGTGCCAGCAGTGATCACCGGACTAGCGGGGGAGATACGCAGTATTTT | CASSDHRTSGGDTQYF
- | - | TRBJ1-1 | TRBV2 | TGTGCCAGCAGTGAAGCGCTTCGGACTGTAGGTTTCTTT | CASSEALRTVGFF
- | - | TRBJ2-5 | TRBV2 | TGTGCTTATGCAGTAGGCAGGGTATTAGAGACCCAGTACTTC | CAYAVGRVLETQYF
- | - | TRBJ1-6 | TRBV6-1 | TGTGCCAGCAGTGTCCGGGCCCATAATTCACCCCTCCACTTT | CASSVRAHNSPLHF
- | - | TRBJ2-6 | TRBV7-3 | TGTGCCAGCAGCTTATGGGGCTCTGGGGCCAACGTCCTGACTTTC | CASSLWGSGANVLTF
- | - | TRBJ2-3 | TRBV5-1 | TGCGCCAGCAGCTTGGGACAGTACACAGATACGCAGTATTTT | CASSLGQYTDTQYF
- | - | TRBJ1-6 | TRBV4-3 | TGCGCCAGCAGCCAGTCGCCGGGCGAAATCTTCGGCTCCTATAATTCACCCCTCCACTTT | CASSQSPGEIFGSYNSPLHF
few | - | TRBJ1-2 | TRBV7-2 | TGTGCCAGCAGCTTAAGCCGGTACTATGGCTACACCTTC | CASSLSRYYGYTF
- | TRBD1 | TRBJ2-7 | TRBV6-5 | TGTGCCAGCACCCCGACAGGGAACCACGAGCAGTACTTC | CASTPTGNHEQYF